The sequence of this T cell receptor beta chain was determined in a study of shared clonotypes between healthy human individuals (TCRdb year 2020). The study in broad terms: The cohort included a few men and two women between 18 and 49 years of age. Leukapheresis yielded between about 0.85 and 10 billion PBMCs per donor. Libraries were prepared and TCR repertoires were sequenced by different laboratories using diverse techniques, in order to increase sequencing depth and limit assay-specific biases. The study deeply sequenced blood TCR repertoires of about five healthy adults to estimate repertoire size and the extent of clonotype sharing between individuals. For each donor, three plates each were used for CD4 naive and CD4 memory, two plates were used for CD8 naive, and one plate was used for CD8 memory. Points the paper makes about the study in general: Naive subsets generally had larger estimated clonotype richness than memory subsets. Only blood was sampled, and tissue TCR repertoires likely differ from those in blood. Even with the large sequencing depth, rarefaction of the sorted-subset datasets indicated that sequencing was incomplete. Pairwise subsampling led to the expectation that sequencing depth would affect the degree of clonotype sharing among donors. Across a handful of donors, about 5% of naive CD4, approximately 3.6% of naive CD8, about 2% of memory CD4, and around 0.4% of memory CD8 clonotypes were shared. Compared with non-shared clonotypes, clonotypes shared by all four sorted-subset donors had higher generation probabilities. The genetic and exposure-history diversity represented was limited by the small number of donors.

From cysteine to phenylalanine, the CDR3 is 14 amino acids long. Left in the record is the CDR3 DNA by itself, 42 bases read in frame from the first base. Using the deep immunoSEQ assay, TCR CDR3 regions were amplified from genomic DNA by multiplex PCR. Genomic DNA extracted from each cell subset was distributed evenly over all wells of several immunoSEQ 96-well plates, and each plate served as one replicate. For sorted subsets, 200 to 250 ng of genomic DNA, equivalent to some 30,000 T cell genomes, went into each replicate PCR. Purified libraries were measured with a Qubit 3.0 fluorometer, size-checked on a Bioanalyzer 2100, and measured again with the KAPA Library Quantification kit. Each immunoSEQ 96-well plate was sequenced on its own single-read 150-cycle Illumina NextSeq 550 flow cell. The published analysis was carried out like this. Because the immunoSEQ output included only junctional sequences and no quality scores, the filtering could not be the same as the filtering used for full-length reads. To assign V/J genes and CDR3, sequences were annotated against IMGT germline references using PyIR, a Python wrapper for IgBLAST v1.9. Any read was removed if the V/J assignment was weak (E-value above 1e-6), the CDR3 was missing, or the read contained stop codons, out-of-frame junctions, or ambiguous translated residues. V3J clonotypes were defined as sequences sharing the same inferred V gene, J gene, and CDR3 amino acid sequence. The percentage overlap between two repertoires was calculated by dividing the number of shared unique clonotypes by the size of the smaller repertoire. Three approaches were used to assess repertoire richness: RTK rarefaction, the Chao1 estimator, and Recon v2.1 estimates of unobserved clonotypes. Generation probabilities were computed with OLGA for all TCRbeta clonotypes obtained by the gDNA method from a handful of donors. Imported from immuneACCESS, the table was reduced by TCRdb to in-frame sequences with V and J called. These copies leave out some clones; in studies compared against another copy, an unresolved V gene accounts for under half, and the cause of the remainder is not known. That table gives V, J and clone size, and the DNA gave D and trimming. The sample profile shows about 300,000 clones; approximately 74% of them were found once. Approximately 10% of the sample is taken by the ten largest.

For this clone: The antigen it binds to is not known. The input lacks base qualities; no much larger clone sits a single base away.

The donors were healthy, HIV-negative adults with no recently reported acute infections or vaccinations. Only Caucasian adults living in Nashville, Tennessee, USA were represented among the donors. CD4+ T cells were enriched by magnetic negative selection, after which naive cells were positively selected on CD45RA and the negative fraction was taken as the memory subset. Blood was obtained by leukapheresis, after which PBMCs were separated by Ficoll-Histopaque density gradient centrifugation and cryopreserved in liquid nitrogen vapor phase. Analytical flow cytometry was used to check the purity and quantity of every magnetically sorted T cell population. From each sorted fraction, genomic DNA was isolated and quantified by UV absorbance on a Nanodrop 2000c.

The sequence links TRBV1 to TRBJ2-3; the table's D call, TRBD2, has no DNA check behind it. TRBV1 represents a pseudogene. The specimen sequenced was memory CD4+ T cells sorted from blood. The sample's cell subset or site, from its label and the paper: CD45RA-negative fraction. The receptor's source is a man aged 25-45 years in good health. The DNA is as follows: TGCACCAGCAGCTCTAGCGCCTACACAGATACGCAGTATTTT. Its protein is CTSSSSAYTDTQYF.